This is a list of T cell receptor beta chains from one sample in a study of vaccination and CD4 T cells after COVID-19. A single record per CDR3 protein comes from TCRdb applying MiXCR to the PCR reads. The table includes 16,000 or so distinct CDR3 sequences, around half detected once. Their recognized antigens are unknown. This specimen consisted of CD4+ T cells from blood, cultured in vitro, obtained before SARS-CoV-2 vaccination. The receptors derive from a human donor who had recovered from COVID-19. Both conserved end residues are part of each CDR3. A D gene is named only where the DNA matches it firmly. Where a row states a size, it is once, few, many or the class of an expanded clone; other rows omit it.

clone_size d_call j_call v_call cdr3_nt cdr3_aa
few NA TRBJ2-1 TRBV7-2 TGTGCCAGCAGCCGAAGAGTAGTTGACTACAATGAGCAGTTCTTC CASSRRVVDYNEQFF
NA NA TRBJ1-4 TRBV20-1 TGCAGTGCTATCGACGAGGGTAATGAAAAACTGTTTTTT CSAIDEGNEKLFF
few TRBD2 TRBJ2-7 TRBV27 TGTGCCAGCAGGATGGGACTACCTTACGAGCAGTACTTC CASRMGLPYEQYF
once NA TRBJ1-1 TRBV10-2 TGCGCCAGCAGTGAATACCCCTCGCAGAACACTGAAGCTTTCTTT CASSEYPSQNTEAFF
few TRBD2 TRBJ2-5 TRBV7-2 TGTGCCAGCAGCTTAGGACTAGCGGGGGATTCGGAGACCCAGTACTTC CASSLGLAGDSETQYF
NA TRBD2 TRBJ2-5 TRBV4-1 TGCGCCAGCAGCCAAGATGGGACTAGCGTAGAGACCCAGTACTTC CASSQDGTSVETQYF
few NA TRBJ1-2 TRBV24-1 TGTGCCACCAGTGATGCAGGCCAAGCTAACTATGGCTACACCTTC CATSDAGQANYGYTF
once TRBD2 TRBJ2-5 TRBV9 TGTGCCAGCAGCGTAGCCCCTAGCGGGGGAGGGTACCAAGAGACCCAGTACTTC CASSVAPSGGGYQETQYF
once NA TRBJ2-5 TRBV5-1 TGCGCCAGCCTCCGGTCGGGAGTGATAGGAGAGACCCAGTACTTC CASLRSGVIGETQYF
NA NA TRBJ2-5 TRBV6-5 TGTGCCAGCAGTTGGGGCGGGGAATCGGAGACCCAGTACTTC CASSWGGESETQYF
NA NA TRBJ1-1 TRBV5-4 TGTGCCAGCAGCCCCCGGGACGGACATGAAGCTTTCTTT CASSPRDGHEAFF
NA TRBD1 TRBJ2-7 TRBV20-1 TGCAGTGCTAGAGTGGGACAGACCCACGAGCAGTACTTC CSARVGQTHEQYF
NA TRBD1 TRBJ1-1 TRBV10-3 TGTGCCATCACTAAAGACAGGGCCTCGAACACTGAAGCTTTCTTT CAITKDRASNTEAFF
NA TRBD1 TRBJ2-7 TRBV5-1 TGCGCCAGCAGCTACCGGGACAGGTACGAGCAGTACTTC CASSYRDRYEQYF
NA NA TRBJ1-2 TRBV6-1 TGTGCCAGCAAGGATTCCGGGAACTATGGCTACACCTTC CASKDSGNYGYTF
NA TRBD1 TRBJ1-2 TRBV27 TGTGCCAGCAGTTTATATAACAGGGGTGGCTACACCTTC CASSLYNRGGYTF
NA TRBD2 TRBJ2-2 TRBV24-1 TGTGCCACCAGTGAGCCTAGCGGAGATCGGGAGCTGTTTTTT CATSEPSGDRELFF
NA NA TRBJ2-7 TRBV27 TGTGCCAGCAGTAGACCGGGACAACACTACGAGCAGTACTTC CASSRPGQHYEQYF
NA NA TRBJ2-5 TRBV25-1 TGTGCCAGCAGGAACTGGGGCGGCGGCCCCCAAGAGACCCAGTACTTC CASRNWGGGPQETQYF
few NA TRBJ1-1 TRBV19 TGTGCCAGTAGTATTATCGGGGGTGAAGCTTTCTTT CASSIIGGEAFF
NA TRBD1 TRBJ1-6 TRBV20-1 TGCAGTGCTAGAGCAGGGACAGACAATTCACCCCTCCACTTT CSARAGTDNSPLHF
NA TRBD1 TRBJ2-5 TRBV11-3 TGTGCCAGCAGCAAATGGGACAGGGGGCGGGAGACCCAGTACTTC CASSKWDRGRETQYF
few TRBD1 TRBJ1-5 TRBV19 TGTGCCAGTAGTCTCCTACAGGGGGCTGACCAGCCCCAGCATTTT CASSLLQGADQPQHF
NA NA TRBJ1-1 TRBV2 TGTGCCAGCAGGGGAGAGTCCGGGAGCACTGAAGCTTTCTTT CASRGESGSTEAFF
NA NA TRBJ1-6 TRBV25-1 TGTGCCAGCAGGCCACCCGGGGGAGGCAGTGACAATTCACCCCTCCACTTT CASRPPGGGSDNSPLHF
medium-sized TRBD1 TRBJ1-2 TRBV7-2 TGTGCCAGCAGCTCCTCCGGGACAGGGAGAATCTATGGCTACACCTTC CASSSSGTGRIYGYTF
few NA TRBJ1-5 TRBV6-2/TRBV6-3 TGTGCCAGCAGCTTACCGCCTCTCAGCTTCAATCAGCCCCAGCATTTT CASSLPPLSFNQPQHF
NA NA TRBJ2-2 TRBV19 TGTGCCACGTCACACAGAGGTGGGGAGCTGTTTTTT CATSHRGGELFF
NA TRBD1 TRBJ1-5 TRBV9 TGTGCCAGCAGCCCCAGGCCCGGGACAGGGGATGGGCCCCAGCATTTT CASSPRPGTGDGPQHF
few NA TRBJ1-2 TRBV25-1 TGTGCCAGCAGTGGGTCGCTGATCTATGGCTACACCTTC CASSGSLIYGYTF
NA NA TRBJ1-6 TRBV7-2 TGTGCCAGCAGCTTAGCGGGCCAGGGTTTGAATTCACCCCTCCACTTT CASSLAGQGLNSPLHF
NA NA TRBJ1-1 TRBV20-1 TGCAGTGCCGTAGTGGTCACTGAAGCTTTCTTT CSAVVVTEAFF
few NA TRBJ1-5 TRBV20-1 TGCAGTGCGCAGAGGTCGGATCAGCCCCAGCATTTT CSAQRSDQPQHF
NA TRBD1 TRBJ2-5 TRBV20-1 TGCAGTACTCCCCGGGACAGATCTCAAGAGACCCAGTACTTC CSTPRDRSQETQYF
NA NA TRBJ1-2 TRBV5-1 TGCGCCAGCAGCCGAGAGGGGGTTGGCTACACCTTC CASSREGVGYTF
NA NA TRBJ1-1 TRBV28 TGTGCCAGCAGGGAACAGGGCTCTGTCTCGGCTTTCTTT CASREQGSVSAFF
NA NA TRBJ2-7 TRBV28 TGTGCCAGCATGGTTAGTAGCGGAACCTACGAGCAGTACTTC CASMVSSGTYEQYF
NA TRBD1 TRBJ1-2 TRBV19 TGTGCCAGTAGAACAACCGGGACAGGGGGCGGCTACACCTTC CASRTTGTGGGYTF
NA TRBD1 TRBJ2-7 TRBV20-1 TGCAGTACCCGGGACAGGGGGCGCTCCGAGCAGTACTTC CSTRDRGRSEQYF
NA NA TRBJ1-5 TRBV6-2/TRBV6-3 TGTGCCAGCAGCCCCGCGGGGAACCATCAGCCCCAGCATTTT CASSPAGNHQPQHF
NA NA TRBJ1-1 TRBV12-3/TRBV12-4 TGTGCCAGCAGTTTAGGAGGGGCCTCGGGAGCTTTCTTT CASSLGGASGAFF
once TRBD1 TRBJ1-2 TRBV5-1 TGCGCCAGCAGCTTGGGCCCCCGGGGGCAGGGGGACTATGGCTACACCTTC CASSLGPRGQGDYGYTF
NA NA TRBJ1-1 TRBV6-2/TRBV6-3 TGTGCCAGCAGTCAGGCGAACACTGAAGCTTTCTTT CASSQANTEAFF